One and the same sample provided the 27 T cell receptor beta chains below, sequenced in a study of T cells in Graves' hyperthyroidism and ophthalmopathy. What was amplified from RNA transcripts were TCR beta CDR3 regions. First-round RT-PCR with HTBI primers amplified the TCR CDR3 region. TCRdb reprocessed the multiplex PCR reads via MiXCR and lists one record per CDR3 protein. The sample yields about 480,000 distinct CDR3 sequences, 14% seen once. What was sequenced was blood. These receptors all come from a woman aged 18 to 35 with Graves' hyperthyroidism.

The chain couples TRBV2 to TRBJ2-1, with 9 positions matching TRBD2. Trimming cost V 6 bases and J 6 bases; bases outside gene matches: 9. Germline assignment: CDR1 SNHLY and CDR2 FYNNEI. This CDR3 region has 15 residues. The CDR3 DNA sequence: TGTGCCAGCAGCCTTCGGGCGGGAGGGCTCAATGAGCAGTTCTTC. Translating gives CASSLRAGGLNEQFF.

This clonotype appeared many times. The chain has TRBV30 and TRBJ2-5; 14 nucleotides agree with TRBD2. CDR3 size: 16 residues. CDR1 GTSNPN and CDR2 SVGIG come from the germline V gene (reference sequence). J lost 4 bases, V lost 5 bases, and 9 bases had no gene match. The CDR3 region is CAWAGLAGGGVETQYF. The CDR3 coding sequence is TGTGCCTGGGCAGGACTAGCGGGAGGAGGGGTAGAGACCCAGTACTTC.

This clonotype showed up many times. J is TRBJ2-3 and V is TRBV2; 7 bases map to TRBD1. The germline gives CDR1 SNHLY, CDR2 FYNNEI. Losses at the gene ends were 3 bases for V and 2 bases for J; bases not matched to a gene: 5. CDR3 length equals 15 residues. This CDR3 reads CASSETTGYTDTQYF. The CDR3 nucleotides read TGTGCCAGCAGTGAGACGACAGGGTACACAGATACGCAGTATTTT.

V and J are TRBV6-1 and TRBJ1-4, with unresolved D. This CDR3 region has 15 residues. The V end lost 5 bases, the J end lost 4 bases, and 14 bases lay between the germline ends. CDR1 is MNHNS, CDR2 SASEGT, per germline. Here the CDR3 DNA reads TGTGCCAGCAGTTCCCCGTTGGGAAATAATGAAAAACTGTTTTTT. Translation gives CASSSPLGNNEKLFF.

The chain combines TRBV11-3 with TRBJ1-1; D is perhaps TRBD1 (6 bases). Trimming took off 2 bases at V and 8 bases at J, with 15 bases between the two ends. This CDR3 contains 14 residues. Germline-derived CDR1 and CDR2 are SGHNT and YENEEA. This chain's CDR3 is CASSLRDKEGEAFF. CDR3 sequence (DNA): TGTGCCAGCAGCTTAAGGGACAAGGAGGGAGAAGCTTTCTTT.

This clonotype occurred many times. This sequence joins TRBV12-3 or TRBV12-4 and TRBJ2-1; D is unclear. The CDR3 length is 13 residues. Deletions cut 2 bases from V and 9 bases from J, with 11 bases between. This CDR3 is CASSLRVDGEQFF. DNA of the CDR3: TGTGCCAGCAGTTTAAGAGTGGATGGTGAGCAGTTCTTC.

The gene calls are TRBV3-1 and TRBJ1-2; D remains unclear. Germline CDR1 and CDR2: LGHDT and YNNKEL (reference sequence). The CDR3 covers 15 residues. With 4 bases removed from V and 5 bases from J, the gap between germline ends came to 17 bases. The CDR3 is CASSRPWTQEYGYTF. DNA of the CDR3: TGTGCCAGCAGCCGACCGTGGACGCAAGAGTATGGCTACACCTTC.

At least ten counts were recorded for this clonotype. J is TRBJ1-5 and V is TRBV30, with a possible D match to TRBD1 (5 bases). The CDR3 length is 15 residues. Germline CDR1 is GTSNPN and CDR2 is SVGIG (reference sequence). The V gene lost 0 bases and the J gene lost 0 bases, with 9 bases spanning the gap. CDR3 in DNA: TGTGCCTGGAGTGTAGACAGTTATAGCAATCAGCCCCAGCATTTT. Translating it yields CAWSVDSYSNQPQHF.

This clonotype was recorded at least ten times. The rearrangement uses TRBV5-1 and TRBJ1-2; D is uncertain. V lost 0 bases and J lost 0, with 12 bases in between. The CDR3 is 16 amino acids. The germline CDR1 and CDR2 sequences are SGHRS and YFSETQ. CDR3 in DNA: TGCGCCAGCAGCTTGGCCCGGCAGACCGCTAACTATGGCTACACCTTC. It specifies CASSLARQTANYGYTF.

Many counts were recorded for this clonotype. The genes are TRBV25-1 and TRBJ1-3, with 7 bases that match TRBD1. CDR1 MGHDK and CDR2 SYGVNS come from the germline V gene. The CDR3 is 15 amino acids. The V gene end was trimmed by 10 bases and the J gene end by 2 bases; junction bases not matched to a gene: 11. The CDR3 DNA reads as TGTGCCACCCAGGGGGGAGGGACCCCTGGAAACACCATATATTTT. Amino acids: CATQGGGTPGNTIYF. Complete variable domain (other parts from reference TRBV25-1 and TRBJ1-3): EADIYQTPRYLVIGTGKKITLECSQTMGHDKMYWYQQDPGMELHLIHYSYGVNSTEKGDLSSESTVSRIRTEHFPLTLESARPSHTSQYLCATQGGGTPGNTIYFGEGSWLTVV.

This clonotype was detected ten times or more. The chain recombines TRBV19 with TRBJ1-5; unclear D gene. Looked up from germline, CDR1 is LNHDA and CDR2 is SQIVND (reference sequence). With 9 bases removed from V and 2 bases from J, the gap between germline ends came to 14 bases. The CDR3 length is 14 residues. In DNA, the CDR3 is TGTGCCAGCAGAGGTATTTCGGGCAATCAGCCCCAGCATTTT. Translation: CASRGISGNQPQHF.

This clonotype appeared a few times. CDR3 sequence reads: CASSLAVTNSPLHF. CDR3 in DNA: TGCGCCAGCAGCTTGGCCGTAACCAATTCACCCCTCCACTTT. The chain couples TRBV5-1 to TRBJ1-6; D is unresolved. V lost 0 bases to trimming and J lost 7 bases, with 8 bases between them. The CDR3 spans 14 residues. In germline, CDR1 is SGHRS, CDR2 YFSETQ. Complete variable domain (other parts from reference TRBV5-1 and TRBJ1-6): KAGVTQTPRYLIKTRGQQVTLSCSPISGHRSVSWYQQTPGQGLQFLFEYFSETQRNKGNFPGRFSGRQFSNSRSEMNVSTLELGDSALYLCASSLAVTNSPLHFGNGTRLTVT.

There are many counts of this clonotype. J is TRBJ2-5 and V is TRBV20-1; 10 positions agree with TRBD2. CDR3 length: 15 residues. CDR1 is DFQATT, CDR2 SNEGSKA, per germline (reference sequence). V lost 4 bases, J lost 2 bases, and 7 bases stayed unmatched. The CDR3: CSANGYSGRQETQYF. The DNA for the CDR3 is TGCAGTGCTAACGGGTATAGCGGGAGGCAAGAGACCCAGTACTTC.

This clonotype was detected only a few times. Relative to the germline gene, one junction end is altered; a read error may explain this. The rearrangement joins TRBV10-3 to TRBJ1-5, with D uncertain. The CDR3 extends over 16 amino acids. Germline CDR1 reads ENHRY; CDR2 reads SYGVKD. For the CDR3, the DNA is TGTGCCATCAGTGAGGGGAGGGCGGGAGGCAATCAGCCCCGGCATTTT. Translated, it gives CAISEGRAGGNQPRHF.

This clonotype was seen at least ten times. The chain joins TRBV2 to TRBJ1-1; D unresolved. The CDR3 loop spans 12 amino acids. With 2 bases removed from V and 7 bases from J, the gap between germline ends came to 8 bases. Germline assignment: CDR1 SNHLY and CDR2 FYNNEI. The CDR3 DNA reads as TGTGCCAGCAGTGAACCCAATGATGAAGCTTTCTTT. Its translation is CASSEPNDEAFF.

This clonotype was detected many times. The J gene is TRBJ2-7, the V gene TRBV6-2 or TRBV6-3; 10 nucleotides line up with TRBD2. The CDR3 is 14 amino acids. Germline loops: CDR1 MNHEY, CDR2 SVGEGT. V was pared by 6 bases and J by 4 bases, with 6 bases of the junction left unmatched. The CDR3 sequence: CASSIRLAGYEQYV. CDR3 coding DNA: TGTGCCAGCAGCATCAGACTAGCGGGTTACGAGCAGTACGTC.

This clonotype was counted ten times or more. The chain joins TRBV29-1 to TRBJ2-2; D tentatively reads TRBD1 or TRBD2 (9 bases each). Trimming took off 2 bases at V and 5 bases at J, with 24 bases between the two ends. The germline V gene encodes CDR1 SQVTM and CDR2 ANQGSEA. The CDR3 extends over 18 amino acids. The CDR3 sequence: CSVELDRGAGGWTGELFF. The CDR3 DNA sequence: TGCAGCGTTGAACTGGACAGGGGAGCGGGAGGTTGGACCGGGGAGCTGTTTTTT.

Ten or more counts support this clonotype. V gene TRBV27 combines with J gene TRBJ2-3, with a possible D match to TRBD2 (6 bases). The germline V gene has CDR1 MNHEY and CDR2 SMNVEV (reference sequence). CDR3 length equals 13 residues. The V end lost 3 bases, the J end lost 4 bases, and 8 bases lay between the germline ends. CDR3 protein: CASSFPGADTQYF. The CDR3 DNA follows: TGTGCCAGCAGTTTCCCGGGAGCAGATACGCAGTATTTT.

This clonotype occurred a few times. The rearrangement uses TRBV20-1 and TRBJ1-4; TRBD1 matches at 11 bases. Germline V gene data show CDR1 as DFQATT and CDR2 as SNEGSKA (reference sequence). This CDR3 contains 14 residues. J was trimmed by 8 bases and V by 0 bases; bases with no gene match: 2. The CDR3 protein is CSAREGQGDEKLFF. DNA for the CDR3: TGCAGTGCTAGAGAGGGACAGGGGGACGAAAAACTGTTTTTT.

The chain has TRBV11-2 and TRBJ2-4; D ambiguous. The CDR3 loop spans 15 amino acids. The V gene lost 3 bases and the J gene lost 7 bases, with 16 bases spanning the gap. Germline V gene data show CDR1 as SGHAT and CDR2 as FQNNGV. The CDR3 nucleotides are TGTGCCAGCAGCTTTCTCGGTCGTGGTGGCAACATTCAGTACTTC. Its protein product is CASSFLGRGGNIQYF.

This clonotype came up many times. The CDR3 bases are TGTGCCAGTAGTAGGACTCTCGGACAGCCCCAGCATTTT. This sequence encodes CASSRTLGQPQHF. The chain couples TRBV19 to TRBJ1-5; D ambiguous. There are 13 residues in the CDR3. V lost 4 bases to trimming and J lost 7 bases, with 11 bases between them. Looked up from germline, CDR1 is LNHDA and CDR2 is SQIVND (reference sequence). Full variable domain (outside the CDR3, taken from reference TRBV19 and TRBJ1-5): DGGITQSPKYLFRKEGQNVTLSCEQNLNHDAMYWYRQDPGQGLRLIYYSQIVNDFQKGDIAEGYSVSREKKESFPLTVTSAQKNPTAFYLCASSRTLGQPQHFGDGTRLSIL.

At least ten counts were recorded for this clonotype. The J gene is TRBJ2-5, the V gene TRBV24-1, with D perhaps given as TRBD1 or TRBD2 (5 bases each). Germline V gives CDR1 KGHDR, CDR2 SFDVKD. CDR3 length: 17 residues. V shed 5 bases and J shed 5 bases, with 23 bases lying between them. The CDR3 region has the DNA TGTGCCACCAGTGCCCCGGGACCCACCTTGGTAGAGGAGACCCAGTACTTC. This codes for CATSAPGPTLVEETQYF.

This clonotype appeared many times. At one end the junction does not follow the germline gene, possibly because of a read error. The CDR3 nucleotides are TGCGCCGGCAGCTTGGTCGGGGCAGGGGACACTGAAGCTTTCTTT. Amino acids: CAGSLVGAGDTEAFF. The chain combines TRBV5-1 with TRBJ1-1; D possibly corresponds to TRBD1 (6 bases). The CDR3 consists of 15 residues. From germline, CDR1 is SGHRS and CDR2 YFSETQ. The whole variable domain, remainder taken from reference TRBV5-1 and TRBJ1-1, is KAGVTQTPRYLIKTRGQQVTLSCSPISGHRSVSWYQQTPGQGLQFLFEYFSETQRNKGNFPGRFSGRQFSNSRSEMNVSTLELGDSALYLCAGSLVGAGDTEAFFGQGTRLTVV.

Many counts were recorded for this clonotype. V gene TRBV6-1 combines with J gene TRBJ1-2, with TRBD1 matching 7 bases. V trimming: 8 bases; J trimming: 2 bases; junction bases outside the gene matches: 8. The CDR3 has 14 amino acids. Per the germline V gene, CDR1 is MNHNS and CDR2 is SASEGT. The CDR3, as DNA: TGTGCCAGCGACCTAGAGGGACAGAACTATGGCTACACCTTC. Translated, it gives CASDLEGQNYGYTF.

This clonotype was observed many times. The chain recombines TRBV27 with TRBJ1-1; possible D gene TRBD1, 5 bases. From germline, CDR1 is MNHEY and CDR2 SMNVEV (reference sequence). V shed 3 bases and J shed 0 bases, with 8 bases lying between them. The CDR3 runs to 14 residues. This CDR3 is CASSLARVNTEAFF. DNA of the CDR3: TGTGCCAGCAGTTTGGCCAGGGTGAACACTGAAGCTTTCTTT.

V is TRBV5-6 and J is TRBJ1-1; D gene uncertain. CDR1 SGHDT and CDR2 YYEEEE come from the germline V gene. The CDR3 is 15 residues long. Trimming took 0 bases from V and 1 from J, leaving 10 bases between them. CDR3 protein: CASSLAFTGNTEAFF. CDR3 DNA: TGTGCCAGCAGCTTGGCCTTTACGGGGAACACTGAAGCTTTCTTT. Supplemented by reference TRBV5-6 and TRBJ1-1, the full variable domain reads DAGVTQSPTHLIKTRGQQVTLRCSPKSGHDTVSWYQQALGQGPQFIFQYYEEEERQRGNFPDRFSGHQFPNYSSELNVNALLLGDSALYLCASSLAFTGNTEAFFGQGTRLTVV.

Ten or more counts support this clonotype. The V gene is TRBV13, the J gene TRBJ1-6; D is unclear. The CDR3 runs 11 residues. Trimming left V 5 bases short and J 7 bases short, with 3 bases between. Germline V gives CDR1 PRHDT, CDR2 FYEKMQ (reference sequence). The CDR3 DNA reads TGTGCCAGCAGCCAGAATTCACCCCTCCACTTT. It translates to CASSQNSPLHF.